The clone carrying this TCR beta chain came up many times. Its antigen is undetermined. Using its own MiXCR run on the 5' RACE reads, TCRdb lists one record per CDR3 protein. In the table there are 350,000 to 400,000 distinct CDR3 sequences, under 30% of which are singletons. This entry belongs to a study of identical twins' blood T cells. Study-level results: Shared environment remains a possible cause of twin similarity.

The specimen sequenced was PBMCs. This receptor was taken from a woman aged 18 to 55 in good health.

The CDR3 sequence: CASSLVGTAHQETQYF. CDR3 bases: TGTGCCAGCAGCTTAGTAGGGACAGCTCACCAAGAGACCCAGTACTTC. The V gene is TRBV7-6, the J gene TRBJ2-5; 7 nucleotides agree with TRBD1. Germline-derived CDR1 and CDR2 are SGHVS and FNYEAQ. V lost 1 base to trimming and J lost 0 bases; unmatched junction nucleotides: 5. This CDR3 region has 16 residues.